The 25 T cell receptor beta chains presented below share a single source sample, sequenced in a study of cytomegalovirus exposure and HLA in healthy donors. The PCR made use of 60 Vbeta and 13 Jbeta primers. Clones were sequenced by immunoSEQ multiplex PCR, and TCRdb holds only the in-frame ones, with some missing. The sample includes about 240,000 clones, around four fifths of them seen just once. Sequencing was done on a sample of PBMCs. These receptors all come from a boy between 10 and 17 years old in good health and CMV-seronegative.

This clone showed up just a few times. The chain combines TRBV11-3 with TRBJ1-1; weak D call: TRBD1 (5 bases). Trimming pared 0 bases from V and 6 bases from J, leaving 14 bases between. The CDR3 length is 15 residues. CDR1 and CDR2 (germline): SGHNT, YENEEA. CDR3 DNA: TGTGCCAGCAGCTTAGATATAGGGGTGGGCGCTGAAGCTTTCTTT. Amino acid sequence: CASSLDIGVGAEAFF.

This clone showed up just once. The chain joins TRBV7-6 to TRBJ2-5, with TRBD2 matching 7 bases. The CDR3 runs to 15 residues. Germline trimming cut 4 bases from V and 4 bases from J; bases unmatched to any gene: 9. The germline V gene has CDR1 SGHVS and CDR2 FNYEAQ. The CDR3 is CASSSPGLVTETQYF. The CDR3 region has the DNA TGTGCCAGCAGCTCGCCCGGACTAGTAACAGAGACCCAGTACTTC.

The chain is built from TRBV5-6 and TRBJ2-5; perhaps TRBD2 as D (6 bases). Per germline, CDR1 SGHDT and CDR2 YYEEEE. The CDR3 covers 15 residues. Trimming shortened V by 0 bases and J by 4 bases, and 13 bases separated the two germline ends. The chain's CDR3 is CASSLVGGSGETQYF. In DNA form, the CDR3 reads TGTGCCAGCAGCTTGGTTGGGGGGTCTGGAGAGACCCAGTACTTC. Drawing the rest from reference TRBV5-6 and TRBJ2-5, the complete variable domain is DAGVTQSPTHLIKTRGQQVTLRCSPKSGHDTVSWYQQALGQGPQFIFQYYEEEERQRGNFPDRFSGHQFPNYSSELNVNALLLGDSALYLCASSLVGGSGETQYFGPGTRLLVL.

The J gene is TRBJ1-2, the V gene TRBV5-1; D possibly corresponds to TRBD1 (6 bases). Trimming pared 4 bases from V and 2 bases from J, leaving 18 bases between. Germline V CDR1 and CDR2: SGHRS, YFSETQ. This CDR3 spans 16 amino acids. CDR3: CASSPTQGTGNYGYTF. Written as DNA, the CDR3 is TGCGCCAGCAGCCCTACACAGGGTACCGGGAACTATGGCTACACCTTC.

This chain connects TRBV5-5 to TRBJ1-2; tentatively, D is TRBD1 (5 bases). Deletions cut 1 base from V and 5 bases from J, with 12 bases between. The CDR3 has 14 amino acids. The germline V gene has CDR1 SGHKS and CDR2 YYEKEE (reference sequence). CDR3 amino acids: CASSLPRTPYGYTF. CDR3 nucleotide sequence: TGTGCCAGCAGCTTGCCTCGGACACCGTATGGCTACACCTTC.

The chain joins TRBV12-5 to TRBJ1-1; possible D gene TRBD1, 5 bases. Germline V gene data show CDR1 as LGHNT and CDR2 as FRNRAP. Trimming left V 0 bases short and J 1 base short, with 12 bases between. This CDR3 comprises 16 residues. The CDR3 bases are TGTGCTAGTGGTTTGGTCAAGGGCGGGGGGAACACTGAAGCTTTCTTT. It specifies CASGLVKGGGNTEAFF. Based on the CDR3 plus reference TRBV12-5 and TRBJ1-1, the full variable domain is DARVTQTPRHKVTEMGQEVTMRCQPILGHNTVFWYRQTMMQGLELLAYFRNRAPLDDSGMPKDRFSAEMPDATLATLKIQPSEPRDSAVYFCASGLVKGGGNTEAFFGQGTRLTVV.

The J gene is TRBJ1-2, the V gene TRBV7-9; D gene unclear. The V end lost 1 base, the J end lost 8 bases, and 17 bases lay between the germline ends. This CDR3 contains 15 residues. CDR1 SEHNR and CDR2 FQNEAQ come from the germline V gene (reference sequence). CDR3 protein: CASSLVGNPREGYTF. In DNA, the CDR3 is TGTGCCAGCAGCTTAGTCGGTAATCCACGTGAAGGCTACACCTTC.

J is TRBJ1-6 and V is TRBV10-3; a weak D match, TRBD1 (5 bases). The CDR3 runs 19 residues. Trimming pared 4 bases from V and 9 bases from J, leaving 28 bases between. Germline CDR1 is ENHRY and CDR2 is SYGVKD. CDR3 sequence reads: CAISVGGRDGSVLGSPLHF. As DNA, the CDR3 is TGTGCCATCAGTGTTGGTGGCAGGGATGGTTCGGTATTGGGTTCACCCCTCCACTTT.

This clone was counted once. V and J are TRBV7-6 and TRBJ2-5; the D gene is possibly TRBD2 (6 bases). Trimming took off 2 bases at V and 1 base at J, with 17 bases between the two ends. Germline V gene sequence: CDR1 SGHVS, CDR2 FNYEAQ. This CDR3 is 17 amino acids long. CDR3 DNA: TGTGCCAGCAGCTTACCCGCGTCGGGGGACTCCCAAGAGACCCAGTACTTC. This codes for CASSLPASGDSQETQYF.

The V and J genes are TRBV28 and TRBJ2-1; the match to TRBD2 covers 11 bases. There are 14 residues in the CDR3. Trimming cost V 8 bases and J 4 bases; bases outside gene matches: 4. Germline V gene lookup returns CDR1 MDHEN and CDR2 SYDVKM. CDR3 in DNA: TGTGCCAGCCTTACTAGCGGGGGATACAATGAGCAGTTCTTC. Amino acid sequence: CASLTSGGYNEQFF.

The rearrangement joins TRBV2 to TRBJ1-4; a weak D match, TRBD1 (6 bases). V was clipped by 6 bases and J by 1 base, with 9 bases between them. CDR1 and CDR2 (germline): SNHLY, FYNNEI. This CDR3 is built from 14 residues. CDR3 loop: CASSNRVTNEKLFF. CDR3 bases: TGTGCCAGCAGCAACAGGGTAACTAATGAAAAACTGTTTTTT.

The V gene is TRBV2, the J gene TRBJ1-2; a possible D gene is TRBD1 (5 bases). In germline, CDR1 is SNHLY, CDR2 FYNNEI. The ends were cut back, 6 bases at V and 4 bases at J, with 9 bases in the middle. The CDR3 runs 12 residues. In DNA form, the CDR3 reads TGTGCCAGCAGGAGACAGTTCTATGGCTACACCTTC. Its translation is CASRRQFYGYTF.

The rearrangement joins TRBV5-1 to TRBJ1-4, with 7 bases aligning to TRBD1. With V trimmed by 5 bases and J by 1 base, 8 bases remained unmatched. The CDR3 totals 16 residues. Germline V lookup: CDR1 SGHRS, CDR2 YFSETQ. CDR3 DNA: TGCGCCAGCAGTCCCGACAGGGACGGAACTAATGAAAAACTGTTTTTT. Its protein is CASSPDRDGTNEKLFF.

The chain uses TRBV5-4 and TRBJ2-7; a weak D match, TRBD1 (6 bases). The length of the CDR3 is 13 residues. Germline lookup yields CDR1 SGHNT and CDR2 YYREEE (reference sequence). V lost 0 bases and J lost 6, with 10 bases in between. The CDR3 here is CASSLEAGVEQYF. The CDR3 region has the DNA TGTGCCAGCAGCTTGGAGGCAGGGGTCGAGCAGTACTTC.

The chain is built from TRBV5-1 and TRBJ2-5; possible D gene TRBD2, 5 bases. The germline V gene encodes CDR1 SGHRS and CDR2 YFSETQ. The CDR3 covers 13 residues. Trimming took 0 bases from V and 9 from J, leaving 12 bases between them. This chain's CDR3 is CASSLDPVGAQYF. The DNA of the CDR3 is TGCGCCAGCAGCTTGGACCCCGTCGGGGCCCAGTACTTC.

J is TRBJ1-2 and V is TRBV14; perhaps TRBD1 as D (5 bases). The germline V and J ends were trimmed by 3 bases and 8 bases, with 22 bases remaining between them. There are 16 residues in the CDR3. The germline V gene encodes CDR1 SGHDN and CDR2 FVKESK. CDR3 coding DNA: TGTGCCAGCAGCCAGAATCGAAGGGGCTTCCCCGGCGGCTACACCTTC. Translating gives CASSQNRRGFPGGYTF.

The chain employs TRBV11-2 and TRBJ1-2; D not resolved. V was pared by 6 bases and J by 1 base, with 9 bases between. This CDR3 is 13 amino acids long. CDR1 is SGHAT and CDR2 is FQNNGV in the germline V gene. The CDR3 region has the DNA TGTGCCAGCAGTGACACAGTTAACTATGGCTACACCTTC. Encoded protein: CASSDTVNYGYTF.

This clone appeared a few times. The V call is TRBV11-2, the J call TRBJ2-6; D ambiguous. The ends were cut back, 1 base at V and 0 bases at J, with 7 bases in the middle. The germline V gene encodes CDR1 SGHAT and CDR2 FQNNGV. The CDR3 consists of 16 residues. CDR3 nucleotides: TGTGCCAGCAGCTTAGCCTCCGTCTCTGGGGCCAACGTCCTGACTTTC. Translation: CASSLASVSGANVLTF.

This chain links TRBV11-3 with TRBJ2-1, with TRBD2 identical over 7 bases. V shed 0 bases and J 1 base; nucleotides not matched to a gene: 6. This CDR3 region has 17 residues. The germline gives CDR1 SGHNT, CDR2 YENEEA. CDR3 DNA: TGTGCCAGCAGCTTAGATGCGGCGGGAGTGTCCTACAATGAGCAGTTCTTC. Its translation: CASSLDAAGVSYNEQFF.

V usage is TRBV7-3 and J usage is TRBJ2-3; a weak D match, TRBD2 (6 bases). Per the germline V gene, CDR1 is SGHTA and CDR2 is FQGTGA. V lost 5 bases and J lost 2, with 17 bases in between. The CDR3 is 16 residues long. The CDR3 is CASSAQPGLNTDTQYF. CDR3 nucleotides: TGTGCCAGCAGCGCCCAACCGGGACTCAACACAGATACGCAGTATTTT.

The rearrangement uses TRBV15 and TRBJ1-2, with 9 nucleotides matching TRBD1. The CDR3 has 16 residues. Trimming removed 0 bases from V and 7 bases from J; junction bases left unmatched: 9. Germline assignment: CDR1 LNHNV and CDR2 YYDKDF (reference sequence). CDR3 sequence: CATSRDWDRAMSGYTF. In nucleotides, the CDR3 is TGTGCCACCAGCAGAGATTGGGACAGGGCAATGAGTGGCTACACCTTC.

The rearrangement uses TRBV5-6 and TRBJ1-3; TRBD1 matches 11 bases. Germline-derived CDR1 and CDR2 are SGHDT and YYEEEE. The CDR3 runs 15 residues. V shed 4 bases and J 5 bases; nucleotides not matched to a gene: 5. CDR3 protein: CASSTGTGGRNTIYF. CDR3 coding DNA: TGTGCCAGCAGCACCGGGACAGGGGGGAGAAACACCATATATTTT.

J is TRBJ1-4 and V is TRBV11-3, with D perhaps TRBD1 (5 bases). CDR3 length equals 12 residues. Germline V gene sequence: CDR1 SGHNT, CDR2 YENEEA. Trimming pared 3 bases from V and 12 bases from J, leaving 11 bases between. Here the CDR3 DNA reads TGTGCCAGCAGCTTCTTGGGGGGGGAACTGTTTTTT. This translates into CASSFLGGELFF.

The chain has TRBV9 and TRBJ1-2; 7 bases line up with TRBD1. The CDR3 spans 13 residues. CDR1 SGDLS and CDR2 YYNGEE come from the germline V gene. The V gene end was trimmed by 5 bases and the J gene end by 2 bases; junction bases not matched to a gene: 3. The CDR3 here is CASRGQSNYGYTF. The DNA for the CDR3 is TGTGCCAGCAGGGGACAGAGCAACTATGGCTACACCTTC.

This chain connects TRBV19 to TRBJ1-5; 7 bases are a match to TRBD1. The CDR3 consists of 13 residues. V was pared by 10 bases and J by 3 bases, with 6 bases of the junction left unmatched. Germline V gene sequence: CDR1 LNHDA, CDR2 SQIVND (reference sequence). The CDR3: CATATGNNQPQHF. The DNA of the CDR3 is TGTGCCACCGCGACAGGGAACAATCAGCCCCAGCATTTT.